The clone carrying this T cell receptor (beta chain) has only one observation. These data belong to a study of blood T cell repertoires in COVID-19. CDR1 is SGHVS and CDR2 is FQNEAQ in the germline V gene. The CDR3 length is 18 residues. The V gene end was trimmed by 0 bases and the J gene end by 2 bases; junction bases not matched to a gene: 9. Only in-frame clones appear in the TCRdb table, and some are missing; sequencing was by immunoSEQ multiplex PCR. Counted here are under 70,000 clones, 80% to 90% occurring once; the ten biggest clones make up 6% to 6.5%. The clonotype was recovered from an older woman with COVID-19, enrolled during active disease. The gene calls are TRBV7-8 and TRBJ2-2; 7 positions agree with TRBD1. Specimen: peripheral blood. Here the CDR3 DNA reads TGTGCCAGCAGCTTAGCCCAAATTCGGACAGGAAACACCGGGGAGCTGTTTTTT. Residues: CASSLAQIRTGNTGELFF.